This TCR beta chain was captured by sequencing in a study of blood T cell repertoires in COVID-19 (dated by TCRdb to about 2020). Turning to the overall study: The collaborator samples originated in the United States, Italy and Spain and spanned the acute and convalescent phases of COVID-19. The samples were drawn from two sources: the first 160 participants of the ongoing ImmuneRACE study, and 1,254 subjects contributed by 6 global collaborators. Where available, HLA class I and class II types were taken from metadata supplied by the sample provider and were not determined by assay-based typing. Subjects who had been exposed to COVID-19, were actively infected with it, or had recovered from it provided the deeply sampled blood TCRbeta repertoires that made up the dataset. A de-identified subject ID, COVID-19 status, age in years and sex were almost always included in the sample metadata. The repertoires were released in a freely available public database meant as a resource for research on the immune response to SARS-CoV-2. The material from the prospective study consisted of cDNA or gDNA derived from T cells, B-cell-depleted T cells, or PBMCs.

General study outcomes and caveats: How much clinical and demographic metadata was included differed by source and by participant, and the metadata was provided uncurated.

V is reduced by 1 base and J by 4 bases, leaving a spacing of 10 bases between them. CDR1 SGHRS and CDR2 YFSETQ are derived from the germline V gene. The CDR3 spans 14 residues, from the cysteine through the phenylalanine. Only CDR3 DNA is held: 42 bases, read in frame from base 1. The immunoSEQ Assay, a bias-controlled multiplex PCR, was used to amplify TCRbeta CDR3 regions from genomic DNA. As for how the authors treated the data: Within the assay, amplification of reference gene primers was used to estimate how many nucleated cells each sample contained. Sequence reads were collapsed and filtered to measure the absolute abundance of every unique TCRbeta CDR3 rearrangement. For each sample, productive Simpson clonality was calculated by taking the square root of Simpson's diversity index across productive rearrangements. The source is immuneACCESS, and TCRdb retained only in-frame sequences with V and J called. Part of the clones is not carried over; for the studies checked, unresolved V genes explain less than half of this, and the remainder is unexplained. The D gene and trimming were derived from the DNA, and the V and J assignments and clone size from that table. Present in this sample are some 42,000 clones, 65% to 80% of which were seen just once. Clones ranked in the top ten supply approximately 26% of the sample.

Comment on this clone: The clone's antigen remains unknown. Per-base quality was not reported, and no clone a single base away is much larger than it.

The collaborating institutions used their own protocols to collect whole blood in K2EDTA tubes. For TCRbeta analysis, collaborators shipped samples in one of three forms: frozen whole blood, isolated PBMCs, or DNA extracted from either of those sample types. The sequence came from an older man with acute or convalescent COVID-19. The specimen sequenced was peripheral blood. The sequence is built from TRBV5-1 and TRBJ2-3; a weak D assignment points to TRBD2 (6 bases agree). For the CDR3, the sequence is CASSLRERADTQYF. In nucleotide form, the sequence is TGCGCCAGCAGCTTGCGGGAGCGGGCAGATACGCAGTATTTT. Beyond the CDR3, the reference TRBV5-1 and TRBJ2-3 genes provide the residues; the full variable domain reads: KAGVTQTPRYLIKTRGQQVTLSCSPISGHRSVSWYQQTPGQGLQFLFEYFSETQRNKGNFPGRFSGRQFSNSRSEMNVSTLELGDSALYLCASSLRERADTQYFGPGTRLTVL.